Reported below is one TCR beta chain. The antigen this receptor binds is unknown. Per-base qualities were not stored, and no clone one base away is much larger. This entry comes from a study of vaccination effects on CD4 cells after COVID-19 (dated by TCRdb to 2021 to 2024). Study-wide context: In the ViraFEST assay, PBMC were stimulated with viral peptide pools, and TCR sequencing was then used to find antigen-specific CD4+ T cell clonotypes based on their expansion. Cultures from other donors in the study were sequenced using the Oncomine TCR Beta short-read assay on an Illumina iSeq 100. Post-vaccine samples across the study were collected a median of 72 days after the second dose, with a range of 14 to 241. In both COVID-19 convalescent patients and infection-naive vaccine recipients, the study compared SARS-CoV-2 spike-specific CD4+ TCR repertoires from before mRNA vaccination with those from after it. After vaccination, three convalescent patients were sampled both early (day +14) and late (day +241, +227, +161 respectively). Altogether, around eleven COVID-19 convalescent patients and a few SARS-CoV-2-naive healthy vaccine recipients made up the full study. Each well held roughly 2 million PBMC cultured in IMDM containing around 5% human AB serum, about 10 IU/ml IL-2 and gentamicin, along with approximately 10 ug/ml peptides. Paper-wide results and their limitations: Limitations of the study were the small number of convalescent patients and the absence of early post-infection timepoints. In convalescent patients, the post-vaccine spike-reactive repertoire was composed mainly of new vaccine-induced clones that were largely distinct from infection-induced clones. Both infection-induced and vaccine-induced clones contracted markedly at late post-vaccination timepoints, which is consistent with waning T cell responses.

The CDR3, from cysteine to phenylalanine, totals 13 residues. CDR3 DNA only is kept here, 39 bases in frame from base 1. Via the germline V gene, CDR1 is SGHVT and CDR2 SQSDAQ. V gives up 2 bases and J gives up 9 bases, and the segment between their germline ends measures 11 bases. After around eleven days of culture, CD4+ T cells were isolated with the EasySep CD4+ T cell isolation kit. PCR-confirmed SARS-CoV-2 infection had occurred in convalescent patients between March and December 2020, before the Alpha, Beta and Delta variants emerged in the United States. Participants received two doses of either the BNT162b2 or the mRNA-1273 mRNA SARS-CoV-2 vaccine. Half of the culture medium was replaced with fresh IL-2-containing medium on days 3 and 7. Unless noted otherwise, every peptide stimulation condition was cultured in triplicate wells. PBMC were separated from whole blood using Ficoll-Paque Plus gradient centrifugation and were then either cryopreserved at -140C or used fresh. Genomic DNA was extracted from cultured CD4+ T cells with the QIAamp micro DNA kit.

Library construction relied on the immunoSEQ multiplex PCR assay. DNA from the cultured and isolated CD4+ T cells underwent TCR beta CDR3 sequencing. In the original analysis: The analysis removed non-productive TCR sequences, trimmed reads to the CDR3 region, and retained only CDR3s that were 7 or more amino acids long. Antigen-specific clonotypes were identified using the MANAFEST web app by comparison of expansion in peptide wells against reference cultures. For clones to be considered positive, expansion at FDR<0.05 versus reference and all other wells, an odds ratio above 5, and a frequency above 0.1% in two replicate wells were required. A clonotype was called cross-reactive if it was significantly expanded both in SARS-CoV-2 spike wells and in at least one common cold coronavirus spike condition. Using the stringdist R package, CDR3 similarity was measured by Levenshtein distance, and unrooted trees were constructed with ape in R 3.6.1. The clones in this table, taken by TCRdb from immuneACCESS, are in-frame only. Not every clone is retained; where verified, under half of the shortfall comes from an unresolved V gene, and the cause of the rest is unknown. V, J and clone size reflect that table, while D and trimming were determined from the DNA. For this sample the table gives 50,000 or so clones, of which around 74% were detected only once. About 5.4% of the sample comes from the top ten.

The receptor was derived from a human donor who had a prior SARS-CoV-2 infection. The input for sequencing was CD4+ T cells from PBMCs cultured without peptide, taken after COVID-19 vaccination. The V gene is TRBV7-4 and the J gene is TRBJ1-5; no D gene call is confident. The nucleotide sequence reads TGTGCCAGCAGCTTAATACGGAGGCGGCCCCAGCATTTT. It is translated as CASSLIRRRPQHF.